This T cell receptor beta chain was captured by sequencing in a study of T cells in localized non-small cell lung cancer. Notes on the study in general: When the top 100 tumor clones were examined, a median about 60 of them also appeared in the adjacent lung, which was paired and uninvolved. Heterogeneity is still possible, as just one tumor region was sequenced. Among the tissues sampled, uninvolved adjacent lung had the highest T cell clonality, above tumor. Greater blood T cell density accompanied longer overall survival.

Turning to this clone: Its antigen is still unknown.

Measured with immunoSEQ multiplex PCR; TCRdb has only the in-frame clones, and not every one. The sample lists tens of thousands of clones; 87% were seen once. The sample consisted of peripheral blood, taken before any cancer treatment. The TCR comes from a man aged 40 to 70 with stage I squamous cell lung carcinoma.

As DNA, the CDR3 is TGTGCCAGCAGTTATAGGGGCGGACAGGTTGCTTCCCACTTT. Amino acids: CASSYRGGQVASHF. This chain connects TRBV6-5 to TRBJ1-6, with 7 positions matching TRBD1. Germline V lookup: CDR1 MNHEY, CDR2 SVGAGI. The CDR3 has 14 amino acids. J gave up 18 bases and V 3 bases, and 14 bases lay outside the gene matches.